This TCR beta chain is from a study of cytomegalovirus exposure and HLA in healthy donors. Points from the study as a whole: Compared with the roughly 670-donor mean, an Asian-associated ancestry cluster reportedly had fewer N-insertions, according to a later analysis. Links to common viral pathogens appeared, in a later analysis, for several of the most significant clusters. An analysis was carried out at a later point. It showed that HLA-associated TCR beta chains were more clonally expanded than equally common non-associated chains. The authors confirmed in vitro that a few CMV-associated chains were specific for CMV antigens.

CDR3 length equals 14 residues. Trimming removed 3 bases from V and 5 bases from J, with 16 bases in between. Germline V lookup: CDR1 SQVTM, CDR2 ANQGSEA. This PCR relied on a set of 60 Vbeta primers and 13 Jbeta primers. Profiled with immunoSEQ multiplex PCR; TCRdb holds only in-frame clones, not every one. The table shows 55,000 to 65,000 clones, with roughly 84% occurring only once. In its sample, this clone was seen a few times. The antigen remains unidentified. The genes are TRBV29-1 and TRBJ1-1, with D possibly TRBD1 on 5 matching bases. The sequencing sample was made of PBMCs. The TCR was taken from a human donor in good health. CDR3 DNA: TGCAGCGTTGATTTGGCAGGGTTGGGGACTGAAGCTTTCTTT. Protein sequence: CSVDLAGLGTEAFF. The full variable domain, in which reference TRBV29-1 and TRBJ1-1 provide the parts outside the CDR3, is SAVISQKPSRDICQRGTSLTIQCQVDSQVTMMFWYRQQPGQSLTLIATANQGSEATYESGFVIDKFPISRPNLTFSTLTVSNMSPEDSSIYLCSVDLAGLGTEAFFGQGTRLTVV.